These T cell receptor beta chains were read from a single sample in a study of identical twins. TCRdb passed the 5' RACE reads through MiXCR, listing each CDR3 protein once. This table holds fewer than 550,000 distinct CDR3 sequences, roughly 15% found once. Another study also made use of these data, one on yellow fever vaccine responses in identical twins.

The sample taken for sequencing was CD4+ T cells sorted from blood. These receptors originate from a woman aged 18-29 years in good health. The CDR3 runs from the conserved cysteine through the conserved F or W. The order of the fields is J gene, clone size, V gene, D gene, CDR3 protein, CDR3 DNA. The D gene is left open where the match is weak. The size entry is marked missing in some rows and otherwise reads once, few, many or a size class.

TRBJ1-6 | . | TRBV15 | . | CATSRIGYGALHF | TGTGCCACCAGCAGGATCGGATACGGGGCCCTCCACTTT
TRBJ2-7 | few | TRBV5-6 | . | CASSWRKAISYEQYF | TGTGCCAGCAGCTGGAGGAAGGCCATCTCCTACGAGCAGTACTTC
TRBJ2-5 | few | TRBV10-3 | TRBD1 | CAISGTGEETQYF | TGTGCCATCAGTGGTACAGGGGAAGAGACCCAGTACTTC
TRBJ2-7 | few | TRBV7-3 | . | CASSDYSYEQYF | TGTGCCAGCAGTGACTACTCCTACGAGCAGTACTTC
TRBJ2-5 | few | TRBV5-1 | TRBD2 | CASSRPISGLGETQYF | TGCGCCAGCAGCCGACCTATTAGCGGGTTAGGGGAGACCCAGTACTTC
TRBJ2-7 | . | TRBV5-5 | . | CASSLGRFCEQYF | TGTGCCAGCAGCTTGGGGCGCTTCTGCGAGCAGTACTTC
TRBJ2-2 | . | TRBV6-5 | TRBD1 | CASSLQGKGGELFF | TGTGCCAGCAGTTTACAGGGGAAAGGCGGGGAGCTGTTTTTT
TRBJ2-1 | few | TRBV20-1 | TRBD1 | CSAREGGRGSYNEQFF | TGCAGTGCCAGGGAAGGGGGCAGAGGTTCCTACAATGAGCAGTTCTTC
TRBJ2-2 | . | TRBV6-1 | . | CASSRAGTGTGELFF | TGTGCCAGCAGCCGAGCCGGGACTGGCACCGGGGAGCTGTTTTTT
TRBJ2-3 | few | TRBV20-1 | . | CSARGTSIYTDTQYF | TGCAGTGCTAGAGGCACGAGCATATACACAGATACGCAGTATTTT
TRBJ1-6 | few | TRBV12-3/TRBV12-4 | TRBD1 | CASSPDRVASPLHF | TGTGCCAGCAGTCCTGACAGGGTAGCTTCACCCCTCCACTTT
TRBJ2-1 | . | TRBV29-1 | TRBD2 | CSVELAGGPWNEQFF | TGCAGCGTTGAGCTAGCGGGAGGGCCTTGGAATGAGCAGTTCTTC
TRBJ2-2 | . | TRBV6-1 | . | CASTPGKGGSRAGELFF | TGTGCCAGCACCCCTGGAAAGGGGGGGAGCAGGGCCGGGGAGCTGTTTTTT
TRBJ2-1 | . | TRBV20-1 | TRBD2 | CSARDFSTSSPNNEQFF | TGCAGTGCTAGAGATTTTTCGACTAGCTCCCCTAACAATGAGCAGTTCTTC
TRBJ2-4 | . | TRBV3-1 | . | CASSRPQWNPKNIQYF | TGTGCCAGCAGCCGACCTCAGTGGAATCCCAAAAACATTCAGTACTTC
TRBJ2-7 | . | TRBV5-1 | . | CASSWVGSQLYEQYF | TGCGCCAGCAGCTGGGTCGGAAGCCAACTCTACGAGCAGTACTTC
TRBJ1-1 | . | TRBV20-1 | . | CSASSGPPNTEAFF | TGCAGTGCTAGTTCCGGACCCCCGAACACTGAAGCTTTCTTT
TRBJ2-4 | . | TRBV20-1 | TRBD2 | CSASGRSKNIQYF | TGCAGTGCTAGCGGGAGGTCCAAAAACATTCAGTACTTC
TRBJ1-3 | . | TRBV20-1 | . | CSASFQGSGNTIYF | TGCAGTGCTAGCTTTCAGGGCAGTGGAAACACCATATATTTT
TRBJ2-5 | few | TRBV12-3/TRBV12-4 | TRBD2 | CASSVSLTSGETQYF | TGTGCCAGCAGTGTATCCCTGACTAGCGGGGAGACCCAGTACTTC